The 27 T cell receptor beta chains reported below all come from one sample, sequenced in a study of regulatory T cells in long-lasting Graves disease. Documented time point: persistent/refractory GD, antithyroid drugs over 5 years with positive TRAb. The TCR library was prepared using RNA isolated from PBMCs. The authors built TCR beta libraries using iRepertoire HTBI primers and Arm-PCR of CDR3 regions. Each CDR3 protein gets one entry after TCRdb re-called the multiplex PCR reads with MiXCR. The sample includes 430,000 or so distinct CDR3 sequences, 21% of them seen just once. The material sequenced was peripheral blood mononuclear cells (PBMCs), taken when the disease was refractory, from a patient treated with antithyroid drugs. The receptors stem from a female donor with Graves disease.

The V call is TRBV7-2, the J call TRBJ1-3; no clear D gene. This CDR3 contains 14 residues. Between the trimmed V and J ends, which lost 4 bases and 4 bases, there was a span of 11 bases. From germline, CDR1 is SGHTA and CDR2 FQGNSA. The DNA for the CDR3 is TGTGCCAGCAGCTCCCAAGGCACGGGAAACACCATATATTTT. This translates into CASSSQGTGNTIYF.

The chain couples TRBV4-2 to TRBJ1-6; D gene ambiguous. The V gene lost 7 bases and the J gene lost 8 bases, with 12 bases spanning the gap. The CDR3 sequence is 13 residues long. Germline loops: CDR1 LGHNA, CDR2 YNFKEQ. This chain's CDR3 is CASTRERDSPLHF. The CDR3 DNA reads TGTGCCAGCACCCGAGAGAGGGATTCACCCCTCCACTTT.

V gene TRBV20-1 combines with J gene TRBJ1-3, with 9 bases that match TRBD1. Germline V CDR1 and CDR2: DFQATT, SNEGSKA (reference sequence). V was pared by 5 bases and J by 4 bases, with 15 bases of the junction left unmatched. The CDR3 sequence is 17 residues long. The DNA for the CDR3 is TGCAGTGCTTCGACCGGGACAGGGATTATGGCCGGAAACACCATATATTTT. Translation: CSASTGTGIMAGNTIYF.

This clonotype was counted ten times or more. The genes are TRBV29-1 and TRBJ2-6; TRBD1 aligns across 9 bases. Germline V gene sequence: CDR1 SQVTM, CDR2 ANQGSEA. CDR3 length: 19 residues. V shed 0 bases, J shed 2 bases, and the junction held 11 bases outside the gene matches. CDR3 DNA: TGCAGCGTTGAAGAGCCGGGACAGGGAATTATGACTGGGGCCAACGTCCTGACTTTC. This encodes CSVEEPGQGIMTGANVLTF.

Concerning this clonotype itself: One base away lies a much larger clone, so this may be a sequencing read error. This chain joins TRBV6-2 or TRBV6-3 and TRBJ1-1, with no clear D. Germline CDR1 MNHEY, CDR2 SVGEGT. The CDR3 sequence is 12 residues long. The CDR3 loop is CAGSYSSGEAFF. Here the CDR3 DNA reads TGTGCCGGCAGTTACTCGTCCGGGGAGGCTTTCTTT.

In this sample, this clonotype turned up a few times. The chain uses TRBV7-9 and TRBJ2-7, with D uncertain. CDR1 is SEHNR, CDR2 FQNEAQ, per germline (reference sequence). Trimming stripped 5 bases from V and 3 bases from J, with 17 bases between. The CDR3 has 15 residues. In DNA, the CDR3 is TGTGCCAGCAGCGGGGATTTTGGAGCTTACTACGAGCAGTACTTC. Protein: CASSGDFGAYYEQYF.

Concerning this clonotype itself: This may be a read error: a much more frequent sequence differs by one nucleotide. CDR3 bases: TGTGCCAGCAGTGCAACAGGGGGGGGCACATGTAGCAATCAGCCCCAGCATTTT. This codes for CASSATGGGTCSNQPQHF. The chain combines TRBV6-1 with TRBJ1-5, with TRBD1 matching 8 bases. The CDR3 has 18 amino acids. V lost 4 bases, J lost 0 bases, and 11 bases stayed unmatched. Germline CDR1 MNHNS, CDR2 SASEGT.

This clonotype was observed many times. The rearrangement joins TRBV12-3 or TRBV12-4 to TRBJ1-5; the D gene is possibly TRBD1 (6 bases). Trimming took off 6 bases at V and 7 bases at J, with 13 bases between the two ends. The CDR3 loop spans 13 amino acids. CDR3 protein: CASSAQGRQPQHF. The CDR3 nucleotides read TGTGCCAGCAGCGCACAGGGACGGCAGCCCCAGCATTTT.

This clonotype was counted at least ten times. The rearrangement links TRBV7-2 to TRBJ2-7; D is perhaps TRBD2 (6 bases). The CDR3 contains 13 residues. Germline CDR1 and CDR2: SGHTA and FQGNSA. Trimming left V 7 bases short and J 2 bases short, with 12 bases between. The CDR3 nucleotides read TGTGCCAGCAATGGAGGGACGGCCTACGAGCAGTACTTC. Residues: CASNGGTAYEQYF. The variable domain in full, with the rest retrieved from reference TRBV7-2 and TRBJ2-7, is GAGVSQSPSNKVTEKGKDVELRCDPISGHTALYWYRQSLGQGLEFLIYFQGNSAPDKSGLPSDRFSAERTGGSVSTLTIQRTQQEDSAVYLCASNGGTAYEQYFGPGTRLTVT.

This clonotype was found many times. V gene TRBV28 combines with J gene TRBJ1-5; tentative D call: TRBD1 (5 bases). This CDR3 region has 16 residues. Per the germline V gene, CDR1 is MDHEN and CDR2 is SYDVKM. V was shortened by 5 bases and J by 0 bases, with 14 bases between the two germline ends. The CDR3 protein is CASSTPGHYSNQPQHF. The CDR3, as DNA: TGTGCCAGCAGTACCCCCGGACACTATAGCAATCAGCCCCAGCATTTT.

This clonotype was recorded at least ten times. The chain has TRBV12-3 or TRBV12-4 and TRBJ2-2; 12 nucleotides line up with TRBD2. V lost 4 bases, J lost 1 base, and 4 bases stayed unmatched. This CDR3 has 17 amino acids. The CDR3 bases are TGTGCCAGCAGTTCACAGACTAGCGGGGGGAACACCGGGGAGCTGTTTTTT. Translated, it gives CASSSQTSGGNTGELFF.

As to this clonotype: A much larger clone differs by one base, so this may be a read error. The chain couples TRBV27 to TRBJ2-7, with 9 positions matching TRBD1. CDR3 length: 13 amino acids. CDR1 and CDR2 (germline): MNHEY, SMNVEV (reference sequence). After removal of 3 bases from V and 5 bases from J, the junction contained 2 bases not matched to a gene. The CDR3 DNA reads TGTGCCAGCAGTTTTGGGGACAGGGACGAGCAGTACTTC. Protein product: CASSFGDRDEQYF.

This clonotype appeared many times. This chain joins TRBV12-3 or TRBV12-4 and TRBJ1-5, with D possibly matching TRBD1 (5 bases). The CDR3 spans 17 residues. Trimming cost V 8 bases and J 0 bases, with 20 bases left between them. In nucleotides, the CDR3 is TGTGCCAGCCGGCGAGGGGTTCCCCCACATAGCAATCAGCCCCAGCATTTT. Its translation is CASRRGVPPHSNQPQHF.

V and J are TRBV19 and TRBJ2-3; D not resolved. CDR1 and CDR2 from the germline V gene are LNHDA and SQIVND (reference sequence). The V end was cut by 1 base, the J end by 6 bases, with 11 bases between. CDR3 length: 14 amino acids. The CDR3 protein is CASSIVRSGDTQYF. CDR3 bases: TGTGCCAGTAGTATAGTAAGGTCCGGGGATACGCAGTATTTT.

This clonotype was picked up a small number of times. The rearrangement uses TRBV30 and TRBJ2-2, with TRBD2 matching over 9 bases. CDR3 length equals 19 residues. In germline, CDR1 is GTSNPN, CDR2 SVGIG (reference sequence). The V segment lost 2 bases and the J segment 0 bases; nucleotides outside the gene matches: 13. CDR3 sequence (DNA): TGTGCCTGGAGTTTCCCGACTAGCGGACCCATACCGAACACCGGGGAGCTGTTTTTT. Its translation is CAWSFPTSGPIPNTGELFF.

Only a few counts were recorded for this clonotype. The chain uses TRBV7-8 and TRBJ1-5, with D maybe TRBD1 (6 bases). CDR1 and CDR2 (germline): SGHVS, FQNEAQ. This CDR3 has 14 amino acids. Trimming removed 1 base at V and 9 bases at J, with 13 bases between. The CDR3 reads CASSLGDTEGPQHF. CDR3 nucleotides: TGTGCCAGCAGCTTAGGGGACACCGAGGGGCCCCAGCATTTT.

Of note for this clonotype: The CDR3 end shows no conserved phenylalanine or tryptophan, and so a read error is likely. The gene calls are TRBV2 and TRBJ2-2, with 10 bases fitting TRBD1. The CDR3 is 15 residues long. The germline gives CDR1 SNHLY, CDR2 FYNNEI. The V and J ends lost 8 bases and 5 bases, in that order; junction bases with no gene match: 8. The DNA for the CDR3 is TGTGCCAGCGGCCGGGACAGGGGTGGGACCGGGGAGCTGTTTTCT. Translation gives CASGRDRGGTGELFS.

This clonotype was counted at least ten times. The rearrangement joins TRBV11-2 to TRBJ2-5; 8 bases map to TRBD2. The CDR3 sequence is 14 residues long. V lost 5 bases to trimming and J lost 5 bases; unmatched junction nucleotides: 7. Germline V gene data show CDR1 as SGHAT and CDR2 as FQNNGV. For the CDR3, the DNA is TGTGCCAGCAGCCCCAGCGGGGGCGTGGAGACCCAGTACTTC. It yields the protein CASSPSGGVETQYF. Supplemented by reference TRBV11-2 and TRBJ2-5, the full variable domain reads EAGVAQSPRYKIIEKRQSVAFWCNPISGHATLYWYQQILGQGPKLLIQFQNNGVVDDSQLPKDRFSAERLKGVDSTLKIQPAKLEDSAVYLCASSPSGGVETQYFGPGTRLLVL.

The gene calls are TRBV20-1 and TRBJ2-2; D may be TRBD2 (6 bases). The CDR3 has 17 residues. V was pared by 0 bases and J by 6 bases, with 20 bases between. CDR1 and CDR2 from the germline V gene are DFQATT and SNEGSKA (reference sequence). This CDR3 is CSARDLRGGMASGELFF. DNA for the CDR3: TGCAGTGCTAGAGATCTTAGGGGCGGGATGGCGTCCGGGGAGCTGTTTTTT.

The chain links TRBV28 to TRBJ1-3; D gene ambiguous. There are 14 residues in the CDR3. V lost 6 bases to trimming and J lost 2 bases, with 11 bases between them. CDR1 and CDR2 (germline): MDHEN, SYDVKM. CDR3 sequence reads: CASRGGRPGNTIYF. Here the CDR3 DNA reads TGTGCCAGCAGGGGAGGGCGTCCTGGAAACACCATATATTTT.

In this sample, this clonotype turned up many times. This chain links TRBV5-6 with TRBJ1-1, with D uncertain. The V end was cut by 1 base, the J end by 0 bases, with 7 bases between. The germline gives CDR1 SGHDT, CDR2 YYEEEE. This CDR3 region has 14 residues. CDR3 in amino acids: CASSLRFLNTEAFF. CDR3 sequence (DNA): TGTGCCAGCAGCTTGCGTTTCCTGAACACTGAAGCTTTCTTT.

This clonotype came up many times. The gene calls are TRBV18 and TRBJ1-1, with unresolved D. V lost 3 bases and J 2 bases, leaving 10 bases between the germline ends. Germline CDR1 is KGHSH and CDR2 is LQKENI. The CDR3 has 14 amino acids. The CDR3 is CASSPRVSNTEAFF. Written as DNA, the CDR3 is TGTGCCAGCTCACCCCGGGTCAGTAACACTGAAGCTTTCTTT.

V is TRBV29-1 and J is TRBJ1-5; tentative D call: TRBD1 (6 bases). The germline V and J ends were trimmed by 0 bases and 5 bases, with 14 bases remaining between them. The CDR3 sequence is 15 residues long. CDR1 is SQVTM and CDR2 is ANQGSEA in the germline V gene. CDR3: CSVEDPGRGDQPQHF. The CDR3 coding sequence is TGCAGCGTTGAAGATCCGGGTAGGGGGGATCAGCCCCAGCATTTT. Filled out from reference TRBV29-1 and TRBJ1-5, the complete variable domain reads SAVISQKPSRDICQRGTSLTIQCQVDSQVTMMFWYRQQPGQSLTLIATANQGSEATYESGFVIDKFPISRPNLTFSTLTVSNMSPEDSSIYLCSVEDPGRGDQPQHFGDGTRLSIL.

This clonotype was picked up a small number of times. The rearrangement uses TRBV27 and TRBJ1-6; the D is unclear. V was clipped by 4 bases and J by 7 bases, with 17 bases between them. The V gene's germline CDR1 is MNHEY and CDR2 SMNVEV (reference sequence). The CDR3 length is 16 residues. This CDR3 reads CASSSPAEGRNSPLHF. CDR3 DNA: TGTGCCAGCAGTTCCCCGGCGGAGGGAAGAAATTCACCCCTCCACTTT.

This clonotype was seen repeatedly, ten times or more. This chain links TRBV2 with TRBJ2-7; D perhaps matches TRBD2 (5 bases). CDR1 is SNHLY and CDR2 is FYNNEI in the germline V gene. Deletions cut 4 bases from V and 7 bases from J, with 5 bases between. This CDR3 has 10 residues. DNA for the CDR3: TGTGCCAGCAGTGGGAGGGAGCAGTACTTC. This translates into CASSGREQYF. The full variable domain, rest sourced from reference TRBV2 and TRBJ2-7, is EPEVTQTPSHQVTQMGQEVILRCVPISNHLYFYWYRQILGQKVEFLVSFYNNEISEKSEIFDDQFSVERPDGSNFTLKIRSTKLEDSAMYFCASSGREQYFGPGTRLTVT.

The table lists this clonotype with many counts. The J gene is TRBJ2-7, the V gene TRBV6-1, with TRBD1 matching 7 bases. CDR1 and CDR2 (germline): MNHNS, SASEGT. The CDR3 extends over 15 amino acids. Trimming at V came to 7 bases and at J to 6 bases, leaving 15 bases not matched to a gene. The CDR3 region is CASTRDSTGFGEQYF. The CDR3 DNA sequence: TGTGCCAGCACCAGGGACAGTACAGGGTTCGGCGAGCAGTACTTC.

This clonotype was seen only a few times. The chain combines TRBV19 with TRBJ1-1; D remains ambiguous. This CDR3 region has 14 residues. V was pared by 2 bases and J by 5 bases, with 12 bases between. Germline V gives CDR1 LNHDA, CDR2 SQIVND (reference sequence). The CDR3 DNA sequence: TGTGCCAGTAGTATAACAAGGGTGGAGACTGAAGCTTTCTTT. Protein product: CASSITRVETEAFF.